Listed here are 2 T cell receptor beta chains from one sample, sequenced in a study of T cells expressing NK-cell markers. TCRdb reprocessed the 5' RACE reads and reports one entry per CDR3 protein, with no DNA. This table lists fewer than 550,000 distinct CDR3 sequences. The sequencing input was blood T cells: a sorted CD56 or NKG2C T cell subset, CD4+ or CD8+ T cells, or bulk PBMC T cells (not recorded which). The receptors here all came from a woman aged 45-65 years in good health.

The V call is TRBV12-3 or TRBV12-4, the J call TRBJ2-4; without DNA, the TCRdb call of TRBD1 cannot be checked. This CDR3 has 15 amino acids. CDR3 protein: CASRSTRTGRNIQYF.

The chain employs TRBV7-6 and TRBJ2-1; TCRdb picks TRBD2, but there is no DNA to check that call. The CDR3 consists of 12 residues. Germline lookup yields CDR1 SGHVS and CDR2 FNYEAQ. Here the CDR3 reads CASSSTEGSQFF.